These 6 T cell receptor beta chains came from one sample sequenced in a study of cytomegalovirus exposure and HLA in healthy donors. PCR used 60 Vbeta primers and 13 Jbeta primers. Measured with immunoSEQ multiplex PCR; TCRdb has only the in-frame clones, and not every one. The sample has 55,000 to 75,000 clones; the top ten hold around 3.7%. Sequenced material: PBMCs. The receptors stem from a male donor in good health and CMV-seronegative.

The chain uses TRBV29-1 and TRBJ1-3; no clear D. This CDR3 has 12 amino acids. V lost 4 bases and J 6 bases, leaving 10 bases between the germline ends. Germline V lookup: CDR1 SQVTM, CDR2 ANQGSEA. CDR3 in DNA: TGCAGCGTTGGTAACAGTCAAAACACCATATATTTT. Its translation is CSVGNSQNTIYF.

V is TRBV4-3 and J is TRBJ2-2; D perhaps matches TRBD2 (6 bases). Germline V gene data show CDR1 as LGHNA and CDR2 as YSLEER. With 1 base removed from V and 6 bases from J, the gap between germline ends came to 15 bases. The CDR3 runs 16 residues. The CDR3 loop is CASSQVRLATPGELFF. CDR3 in DNA: TGCGCCAGCAGCCAAGTAAGGCTAGCGACCCCCGGGGAGCTGTTTTTT.

CDR3 region: CAWSAAGGSYEQYF. CDR3 bases: TGTGCCTGGAGTGCAGCCGGGGGCTCCTACGAGCAGTACTTC. This chain links TRBV30 with TRBJ2-7; maybe TRBD2 (6 bases). Germline V gene lookup returns CDR1 GTSNPN and CDR2 SVGIG (reference sequence). This CDR3 is 14 amino acids long. Trimming left V 1 base short and J 0 bases short, with 10 bases between.

J is TRBJ2-3 and V is TRBV19; no clear D gene. Germline V lookup: CDR1 LNHDA, CDR2 SQIVND (reference sequence). This CDR3 comprises 13 residues. V was shortened by 6 bases and J by 3 bases, with 10 bases between the two germline ends. CDR3 sequence reads: CASSPSLTDTQYF. CDR3 sequence (DNA): TGTGCCAGTAGCCCTTCCCTAACAGATACGCAGTATTTT. Full variable domain (remainder filled in from reference TRBV19 and TRBJ2-3): DGGITQSPKYLFRKEGQNVTLSCEQNLNHDAMYWYRQDPGQGLRLIYYSQIVNDFQKGDIAEGYSVSREKKESFPLTVTSAQKNPTAFYLCASSPSLTDTQYFGPGTRLTVL.

The V call is TRBV5-1, the J call TRBJ2-7; 7 bases map to TRBD2. The J segment lost 2 bases and the V segment lost 1 base, leaving 12 bases of the junction unmatched. The germline CDR1 and CDR2 sequences are SGHRS and YFSETQ. The CDR3 loop spans 17 amino acids. CDR3 nucleotides: TGCGCCAGCAGCTTGAGGCCCCTAGCGGTCGTAGCCTACGAGCAGTACTTC. Encoded protein: CASSLRPLAVVAYEQYF.

Comment on this clone: Compared with germline, one end of the junction differs, possibly owing to a read error. This rearrangement joins TRBV28 to TRBJ1-1, with TRBD1 identical over 10 bases. Germline CDR1 reads MDHEN; CDR2 reads SYDVKM. CDR3 length equals 15 residues. CDR3 bases: TGTGCCAGCAGTCCGCAGGACAGGGGGAACACTGAAGATTTCTTT. Encoded protein: CASSPQDRGNTEDFF.